This T cell receptor beta chain was sequenced in a study of T cells after yellow fever vaccination. Comments on this clonotype: One end of the junction varies from germline; a read error may be responsible.

UMIs and a universal primer site were added when TCR cDNA was made by 5'RACE template switching. TCRdb re-called the 5' RACE reads with MiXCR, one entry per CDR3 protein. The repertoire consists of around 310,000 distinct CDR3 sequences, with 8.5% to 10% occurring once and the leading ten covering roughly 18%. From germline, CDR1 is MGHRA and CDR2 YSYEKL. The CDR3 extends over 15 amino acids. The V gene is TRBV4-1, the J gene TRBJ1-6; D remains ambiguous. The TCR was taken from a man aged 18 to 29 who received the YFV17D yellow fever vaccine. This material consisted of PBMCs, taken on the day of the first yellow fever vaccination. The CDR3 protein is CASSQGEDHNSPLYF. The CDR3 DNA reads TGCGCCAGCAGCCAAGGGGAAGATCATAATTCACCCCTCTACTTT.